The 22 T cell receptor beta chains listed next were all sequenced from one sample in a study of blood T cell repertoires in COVID-19. Generated by immunoSEQ multiplex PCR, the TCRdb table keeps only in-frame clones and is missing some. This table has about 250,000 clones, approximately 83% appearing once. Sequencing was carried out using PBMCs or T cells enriched from blood (not recorded which). These receptors all stem from a woman aged 40 to 50 who had been exposed to COVID-19.

CDR3 residues: CASSSFRGGSATNEKLFF. CDR3 in DNA: TGTGCCAGCAGTTCCTTTAGGGGGGGTTCTGCAACTAATGAAAAACTGTTTTTT. The rearrangement joins TRBV28 to TRBJ1-4, with TRBD1 as a possible D gene (6 bases). The CDR3 has 18 residues. V dropped 4 bases and J dropped 0 bases, with 18 bases sitting between them. Germline CDR1 MDHEN, CDR2 SYDVKM.

V and J are TRBV10-3 and TRBJ2-5; 10 bases fit TRBD1. Losses at the gene ends were 8 bases for V and 1 base for J; bases not matched to a gene: 7. Germline CDR1 is ENHRY and CDR2 is SYGVKD. This CDR3 is built from 15 residues. Here the CDR3 reads CAIAGTGASQETQYF. The CDR3 nucleotides are TGTGCCATCGCCGGGACAGGGGCGTCCCAAGAGACCCAGTACTTC.

The chain is built from TRBV9 and TRBJ2-7; D perhaps matches TRBD2 (6 bases). Germline V gene lookup returns CDR1 SGDLS and CDR2 YYNGEE. The CDR3 length is 14 residues. Trimming left V 0 bases short and J 5 bases short, with 12 bases between. The CDR3 DNA reads as TGTGCCAGCAGCGTAGGAGGAGGGAGGAACGAGCAGTACTTC. Translated: CASSVGGGRNEQYF.

This chain links TRBV7-2 with TRBJ1-1; D gene unclear. In germline, CDR1 is SGHTA, CDR2 FQGNSA. This CDR3 has 13 residues. Trimming removed 3 bases at V and 7 bases at J, with 12 bases between. CDR3 region: CASSFTLRGEAFF. CDR3 DNA: TGTGCCAGCAGCTTTACTCTCCGCGGTGAAGCTTTCTTT.

The CDR3 is CASSLVLAGNTGELFF. The DNA of the CDR3 is TGTGCCAGCAGCTTGGTGCTAGCGGGGAACACCGGGGAGCTGTTTTTT. This chain links TRBV5-5 with TRBJ2-2; 8 bases are shared with TRBD2. V dropped 0 bases and J dropped 1; count of bases not matched to a gene: 2. CDR1 is SGHKS and CDR2 is YYEKEE in the germline V gene (reference sequence). This CDR3 region has 16 residues.

The chain combines TRBV19 with TRBJ1-5; perhaps TRBD1 as D (5 bases). Germline-derived CDR1 and CDR2 are LNHDA and SQIVND (reference sequence). V was clipped by 1 base and J by 7 bases, with 11 bases between them. The CDR3 has 14 residues. DNA of the CDR3: TGTGCCAGTAGTATAGTAGCCAGGGAACAGCCCCAGCATTTT. It specifies CASSIVAREQPQHF.

V is TRBV7-2 and J is TRBJ2-3; 8 nucleotides line up with TRBD2. Germline V gene sequence: CDR1 SGHTA, CDR2 FQGNSA. The V gene end was trimmed by 5 bases and the J gene end by 7 bases; junction bases not matched to a gene: 11. This CDR3 spans 15 amino acids. The CDR3 loop is CASSVGGAEVNTQYF. The CDR3 DNA reads as TGTGCCAGCAGCGTCGGGGGGGCGGAAGTGAATACGCAGTATTTT.

The V call is TRBV9, the J call TRBJ1-1, with D possibly matching TRBD1 (5 bases). CDR1 and CDR2 from the germline V gene are SGDLS and YYNGEE. The CDR3 extends over 15 amino acids. V lost 0 bases to trimming and J lost 1 base, with 10 bases between them. CDR3 sequence: CASSVGGAGNTEAFF. CDR3 sequence (DNA): TGTGCCAGCAGCGTAGGCGGGGCGGGGAACACTGAAGCTTTCTTT.

The gene calls are TRBV7-2 and TRBJ2-1; the D gene is possibly TRBD2 (7 bases). This CDR3 is built from 16 residues. V lost 5 bases and J 2 bases, leaving 16 bases between the germline ends. Germline assignment: CDR1 SGHTA and CDR2 FQGNSA. The CDR3 is CASSTRGGGAYNEQFF. The DNA for the CDR3 is TGTGCCAGCAGCACCCGTGGAGGGGGGGCCTACAATGAGCAGTTCTTC.

The J gene is TRBJ2-2, the V gene TRBV6-5; 9 bases agree with TRBD1. The CDR3 has 15 amino acids. Germline loops: CDR1 MNHEY, CDR2 SVGAGI. The ends lost 6 bases at V and 4 bases at J; junction bases unmatched: 6. The CDR3 reads CASRTGQGSTGELFF. The CDR3 nucleotides read TGTGCCAGCAGGACAGGACAGGGGAGCACCGGGGAGCTGTTTTTT.

The J gene is TRBJ1-2, the V gene TRBV5-4, with a tentative D call TRBD1 (6 bases). The germline V gene encodes CDR1 SGHNT and CDR2 YYREEE (reference sequence). CDR3 size: 14 residues. The V end lost 1 base, the J end lost 7 bases, and 14 bases lay between the germline ends. CDR3: CASSLLGADIGYTF. For the CDR3, the DNA is TGTGCCAGCAGCTTGCTGGGGGCGGATATTGGCTACACCTTC.

This chain connects TRBV19 to TRBJ2-1, with 7 bases that match TRBD2. The CDR3 contains 13 residues. Germline V lookup: CDR1 LNHDA, CDR2 SQIVND (reference sequence). After removal of 6 bases from V and 5 bases from J, the junction contained 4 bases not matched to a gene. CDR3 residues: CASSRDYNNEQFF. CDR3 DNA: TGTGCCAGTAGCAGGGACTACAACAATGAGCAGTTCTTC.

The chain is built from TRBV5-3 and TRBJ1-1, with a possible D match to TRBD1 (6 bases). TRBV5-3 is designated an ORF whose function remains uncertain. V lost 0 bases and J lost 7, with 7 bases in between. This CDR3 contains 12 residues. The CDR3 sequence is CARSLGQDEAFF. CDR3 DNA sequence: TGTGCCAGAAGCTTGGGACAGGATGAAGCTTTCTTT.

J is TRBJ1-3 and V is TRBV10-3, with 7 bases fitting TRBD1. J was trimmed by 9 bases and V by 4 bases; bases with no gene match: 6. There are 13 residues in the CDR3. Germline V gene lookup returns CDR1 ENHRY and CDR2 SYGVKD. Here the CDR3 reads CAISAGGDVTIYF. CDR3 bases: TGTGCCATCAGTGCAGGGGGAGATGTCACCATATATTTT.

The rearrangement uses TRBV4-1 and TRBJ1-3, with D tentatively TRBD1 (5 bases). CDR3 length equals 16 residues. Between the trimmed V and J ends, which lost 1 base and 1 base, there was a span of 11 bases. Looked up from germline, CDR1 is MGHRA and CDR2 is YSYEKL. This chain's CDR3 is CASSQGQGPSGNTIYF. In nucleotides, the CDR3 is TGCGCCAGCAGCCAAGGGCAGGGCCCTTCTGGAAACACCATATATTTT.

The chain joins TRBV7-2 to TRBJ2-3; 9 bases are shared with TRBD2. V trimming: 1 base; J trimming: 2 bases; junction bases outside the gene matches: 4. The CDR3 length is 16 residues. The germline V gene has CDR1 SGHTA and CDR2 FQGNSA. DNA for the CDR3: TGTGCCAGCAGCTTAGGAGCGGGGGGTCCCACAGATACGCAGTATTTT. Protein: CASSLGAGGPTDTQYF.

This chain uses TRBV24-1 with TRBJ1-1; D is ambiguous. V lost 5 bases and J 1 base, leaving 7 bases between the germline ends. This CDR3 spans 13 amino acids. Germline-derived CDR1 and CDR2 are KGHDR and SFDVKD. Here the CDR3 reads CATSVEGNTEAFF. The CDR3 nucleotides read TGTGCCACCAGTGTAGAGGGGAACACTGAAGCTTTCTTT.

In its sample, this clone was seen once. DNA for the CDR3: TGTGCCAGCAGCTTATCGGGGGGGAAAACAGATACGCAGTATTTT. Its protein is CASSLSGGKTDTQYF. The chain couples TRBV7-9 to TRBJ2-3; 8 bases map to TRBD2. V gave up 2 bases and J gave up 3 bases; unmatched junction bases: 4. The CDR3 contains 15 residues. CDR1 and CDR2 from the germline V gene are SEHNR and FQNEAQ (reference sequence). Full variable domain (remainder filled in from reference TRBV7-9 and TRBJ2-3): DTGVSQNPRHKITKRGQNVTFRCDPISEHNRLYWYRQTLGQGPEFLTYFQNEAQLEKSRLLSDRFSAERPKGSFSTLEIQRTEQGDSAMYLCASSLSGGKTDTQYFGPGTRLTVL.

The rearrangement joins TRBV19 to TRBJ1-6; D remains unclear. The CDR3 loop spans 16 amino acids. Germline loops: CDR1 LNHDA, CDR2 SQIVND (reference sequence). With 0 bases removed from V and 0 bases from J, the gap between germline ends came to 6 bases. The chain's CDR3 is CASSIERSSYNSPLHF. In DNA form, the CDR3 reads TGTGCCAGTAGTATAGAGAGGAGCTCCTATAATTCACCCCTCCACTTT.

DNA for the CDR3: TGTGCCAGCAGCCAACGTACAGGGAACACTGAAGCTTTCTTT. Protein product: CASSQRTGNTEAFF. The J gene is TRBJ1-1, the V gene TRBV14; D may be TRBD1 (5 bases). This CDR3 contains 14 residues. Per germline, CDR1 SGHDN and CDR2 FVKESK. Trimming removed 2 bases from V and 1 base from J, with 8 bases in between.

This chain uses TRBV19 with TRBJ2-2; possibly TRBD2 for D (6 bases). Germline V gene lookup returns CDR1 LNHDA and CDR2 SQIVND (reference sequence). V was cut by 6 bases and J by 4 bases, with 15 bases left in between. There are 15 residues in the CDR3. The CDR3 DNA is TGTGCCAGTAGCTCCAATGCCGGGGGCACCGGGGAGCTGTTTTTT. This sequence encodes CASSSNAGGTGELFF.

V and J are TRBV7-8 and TRBJ2-7; 9 bases are shared with TRBD1. The CDR3 totals 16 residues. From germline, CDR1 is SGHVS and CDR2 FQNEAQ. The V and J ends lost 5 bases and 5 bases, in that order; junction bases with no gene match: 13. Here the CDR3 DNA reads TGTGCCAGCAGCCCCCTGTCGGGGACAGGGAACCACGAGCAGTACTTC. It yields the protein CASSPLSGTGNHEQYF.